The rows below give T cell receptor beta chains drawn from one sample of a study of blood T cell repertoires in COVID-19. Repertoires were generated with immunoSEQ multiplex PCR, while TCRdb's copy carries only in-frame clones and drops some. This sample has over 200,000 clones, with approximately 86% found just once. The sequenced sample consisted of peripheral blood. These receptors were taken from a human donor in a cohort sampled during active COVID-19. CDR3s include the opening cysteine and the closing phenylalanine or tryptophan. A D gene is named only where the DNA matches it firmly. The size field is filled for only some rows; it gives once, few, many or a size class.

cdr3_aa cdr3_nt j_call clone_size v_call d_call
CASSLEDLREHEQYF TGTGCCAGCAGCCTAGAAGACCTTCGGGAACACGAGCAGTACTTC TRBJ2-7 . TRBV4-2 .
CASSPATTLYGYTF TGTGCCAGCTCACCAGCCACTACCCTCTATGGCTACACCTTC TRBJ1-2 . TRBV18 .
CASSLGTSGRSGAQFF TGTGCCAGCAGCCTCGGGACTAGCGGGCGAAGCGGGGCGCAGTTCTTC TRBJ2-1 . TRBV3-1/TRBV3-2 TRBD2
CASSHPRSYPEQYF TGTGCCAGCAGCCACCCCCGGAGTTACCCCGAGCAGTACTTC TRBJ2-7 . TRBV11-3 .
CASSDREFAVSGANVLTF TGTGCCAGCAGCGACAGAGAGTTCGCAGTGTCTGGGGCCAACGTCCTGACTTTC TRBJ2-6 . TRBV9 .
CASSTPGQGAFEDPPLHF TGTGCCAGCAGTACCCCGGGACAGGGGGCGTTCGAAGATCCACCCCTCCACTTT TRBJ1-6 . TRBV28 TRBD1
CASKPKTHEQYF TGTGCCAGCAAGCCGAAGACTCACGAGCAGTACTTC TRBJ2-7 . TRBV3-1/TRBV3-2 .
CASSVSGGELFF TGCGCCAGCAGTGTGAGCGGCGGGGAGCTGTTTTTT TRBJ2-2 few TRBV5-1 .
CASSPSTLGSYNEQFF TGTGCCAGCAGCCCTTCGACACTCGGCTCCTACAATGAGCAGTTCTTC TRBJ2-1 . TRBV3-1/TRBV3-2 .
CASKDGQVASPLHF TGTGCCAGCAAGGACGGACAGGTAGCCTCACCCCTCCACTTT TRBJ1-6 . TRBV2 TRBD1
CASSQEGPREDTQYF TGCGCCAGCAGCCAAGAAGGACCCCGGGAAGATACGCAGTATTTT TRBJ2-3 . TRBV4-3 .
CASSTSLGTGGPYEQYF TGTGCCAGTAGTACGTCGCTTGGGACAGGGGGCCCCTACGAGCAGTACTTC TRBJ2-7 . TRBV19 TRBD1
CASSLTGRAGLAGGIQETQYF TGTGCCAGCAGTTTAACCGGCAGGGCAGGACTAGCGGGAGGGATCCAAGAGACCCAGTACTTC TRBJ2-5 . TRBV28 TRBD2
CAWSLAGAGGWEPQHF TGTGCCTGGAGCCTGGCTGGAGCAGGGGGTTGGGAGCCCCAGCATTTT TRBJ1-5 . TRBV30 TRBD1
CAAKESYGYTF TGTGCTGCAAAGGAGAGCTATGGCTACACCTTC TRBJ1-2 . TRBV25-1 .
CAWGPRRGVKAGELFF TGTGCCTGGGGGCCAAGACGGGGAGTTAAGGCCGGGGAGCTGTTTTTT TRBJ2-2 . TRBV30 .
CASSPPSGGSNQPQHF TGTGCCAGCTCACCACCTTCCGGGGGAAGCAATCAGCCCCAGCATTTT TRBJ1-5 . TRBV18 .
CASSLDYSDTEAFF TGCGCCAGCAGCTTGGATTACAGTGATACTGAAGCTTTCTTT TRBJ1-1 . TRBV5-1 .
CASQKQGAGETQYF TGTGCCAGCCAAAAACAGGGGGCTGGGGAGACCCAGTACTTC TRBJ2-5 . TRBV6-6 TRBD1
CASSTGLAEQETQYF TGTGCCAGCAGCACTGGACTAGCGGAGCAAGAGACCCAGTACTTC TRBJ2-5 . TRBV5-6 TRBD2
CASSIEPHQGGNQPQHF TGTGCCAGTAGTATAGAACCCCACCAGGGAGGTAATCAGCCCCAGCATTTT TRBJ1-5 . TRBV19 .
CASSLDPGEETQYF TGTGCCAGCAGCTTGGATCCGGGGGAAGAGACCCAGTACTTC TRBJ2-5 . TRBV5-8 .
CASSLGGPIGTVPYEQYF TGTGCCAGCAGTTTAGGGGGGCCCATCGGGACAGTCCCCTACGAGCAGTACTTC TRBJ2-7 . TRBV28 .
CASSAPGQGAYGYTF TGTGCCAGCAGCGCTCCGGGACAGGGGGCTTATGGCTACACCTTC TRBJ1-2 once TRBV5-4 TRBD1
CASSRIWTSNSEQFF TGTGCCAGCAGCCGCATTTGGACTAGCAATAGTGAGCAGTTCTTC TRBJ2-1 . TRBV7-2 TRBD2
CSASEGLENIQYF TGCAGTGCTAGTGAGGGTTTGGAGAACATTCAGTACTTC TRBJ2-4 many TRBV20-1 .
CASSPETGLDGYTF TGTGCCAGCAGCCCCGAGACAGGGTTGGACGGCTACACCTTC TRBJ1-2 . TRBV6-5 TRBD1
CASRQPGTGVTDTQYF TGTGCCAGCAGACAACCCGGGACAGGGGTTACAGATACGCAGTATTTT TRBJ2-3 once TRBV28 TRBD1
CASSLAGQGTEAFF TGTGCCAGCAGCTTAGCGGGACAGGGCACTGAAGCTTTCTTT TRBJ1-1 . TRBV7-8 TRBD1
CASSPLYAGFSEQYF TGTGCCAGCAGCCCCTTGTACGCCGGGTTCTCCGAGCAGTACTTC TRBJ2-7 few TRBV7-3 .
CASRPNRGSDSPLHF TGCGCCAGCAGACCTAACAGGGGCTCCGATTCACCCCTCCACTTT TRBJ1-6 once TRBV5-1 TRBD1
CASSSGQTYEQYF TGTGCCAGCAGCTCGGGACAGACCTACGAGCAGTACTTC TRBJ2-7 . TRBV11-3 TRBD1
CASKARDRANYGYTF TGTGCCAGCAAGGCAAGGGACAGAGCTAACTATGGCTACACCTTC TRBJ1-2 . TRBV2 TRBD1
CASSKVTGGCYGYTF TGTGCCAGCAGCAAAGTAACAGGGGGCTGCTATGGCTACACCTTC TRBJ1-2 . TRBV21-1 .
CASSLVYRATEQYF TGTGCCAGCAGCTTAGTTTACAGGGCAACCGAGCAGTACTTC TRBJ2-7 few TRBV7-2 .
CASSLAVAGGPYEQYF TGCGCCAGCAGCTTGGCCGTAGCGGGAGGGCCTTACGAGCAGTACTTC TRBJ2-7 . TRBV5-1 TRBD2
CASSPLGGTGGEKLFF TGTGCCAGCAGTCCCCTCGGGGGGACAGGGGGTGAAAAACTGTTTTTT TRBJ1-4 . TRBV7-3 TRBD1
CASSLELASNYEQYF TGTGCCAGCAGCTTAGAACTAGCCTCGAACTACGAGCAGTACTTC TRBJ2-7 . TRBV7-9 .
CASSSHRDLSYEQYF TGTGCCAGCAGCTCTCACCGGGACTTGTCCTACGAGCAGTACTTC TRBJ2-7 . TRBV5-4 .
CASRREAGGTYEQYF TGTGCCAGCAGGCGGGAAGCGGGGGGCACCTACGAGCAGTACTTC TRBJ2-7 . TRBV6-5 TRBD2
CSASYPGRGYEQYF TGCAGTGCTAGTTACCCGGGGCGGGGGTACGAGCAGTACTTC TRBJ2-7 . TRBV20-1 TRBD2
CAWSVRLTASRQTQYF TGTGCCTGGAGTGTAAGGCTGACAGCCTCTAGGCAGACCCAGTACTTC TRBJ2-5 . TRBV30 .
CSASTGQGGEQYF TGCAGTGCTAGTACGGGACAGGGGGGCGAGCAGTACTTC TRBJ2-7 once TRBV20-1 TRBD1
CAWSGRTGGLFRGFYEQYF TGTGCCTGGAGTGGCAGGACAGGGGGTTTGTTTAGAGGCTTCTACGAGCAGTACTTC TRBJ2-7 . TRBV30 TRBD1
CASSLVGYGYTF TGTGCCAGCAGCTTGGTCGGGTATGGCTACACCTTC TRBJ1-2 once TRBV5-6 .
CASSPPWDRGETQYF TGTGCCAGCAGCCCACCTTGGGATAGGGGAGAGACCCAGTACTTC TRBJ2-5 . TRBV5-4 .
CAIGASGQGAYYNEQFF TGTGCCATCGGGGCCTCGGGACAGGGGGCCTACTACAATGAGCAGTTCTTC TRBJ2-1 . TRBV10-3 TRBD1
CASSSALGEEKLFF TGTGCCAGTAGTTCCGCTCTAGGAGAAGAAAAACTGTTTTTT TRBJ1-4 . TRBV19 .
CASSVPFRTKGTGELFF TGTGCCAGCAGCGTTCCGTTCAGGACAAAAGGGACCGGGGAGCTGTTTTTT TRBJ2-2 . TRBV7-2 .
CASNTWLSPYGYTF TGTGCCAGCAACACCTGGCTTAGCCCCTATGGCTACACCTTC TRBJ1-2 few TRBV28 .
CASSRGGGGIYEQYF TGTGCCAGCAGCCGAGGGGGAGGGGGTATATACGAGCAGTACTTC TRBJ2-7 . TRBV6-6 .
CSASPGDTQYF TGCAGTGCTAGCCCCGGGGATACGCAGTATTTT TRBJ2-3 . TRBV20-1 .
CASELGLAGGETQYF TGTGCCAGCGAACTCGGACTAGCAGGTGGGGAGACCCAGTACTTC TRBJ2-5 once TRBV6-5 TRBD2